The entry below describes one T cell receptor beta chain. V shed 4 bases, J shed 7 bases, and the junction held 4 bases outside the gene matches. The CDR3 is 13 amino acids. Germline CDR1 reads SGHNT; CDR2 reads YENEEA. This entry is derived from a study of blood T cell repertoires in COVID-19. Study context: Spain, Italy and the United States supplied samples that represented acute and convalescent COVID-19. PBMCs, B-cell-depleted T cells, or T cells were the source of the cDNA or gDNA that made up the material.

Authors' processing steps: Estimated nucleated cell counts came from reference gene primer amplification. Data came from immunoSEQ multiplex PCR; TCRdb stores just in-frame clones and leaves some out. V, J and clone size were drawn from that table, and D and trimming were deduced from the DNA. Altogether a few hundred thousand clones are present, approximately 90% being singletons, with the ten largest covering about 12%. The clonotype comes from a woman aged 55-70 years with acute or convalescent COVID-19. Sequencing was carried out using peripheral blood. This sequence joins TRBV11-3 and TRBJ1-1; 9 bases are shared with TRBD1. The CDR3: CASSWDRVSEAFF. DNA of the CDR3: TGTGCCAGCAGCTGGGACAGGGTCAGTGAAGCTTTCTTT.